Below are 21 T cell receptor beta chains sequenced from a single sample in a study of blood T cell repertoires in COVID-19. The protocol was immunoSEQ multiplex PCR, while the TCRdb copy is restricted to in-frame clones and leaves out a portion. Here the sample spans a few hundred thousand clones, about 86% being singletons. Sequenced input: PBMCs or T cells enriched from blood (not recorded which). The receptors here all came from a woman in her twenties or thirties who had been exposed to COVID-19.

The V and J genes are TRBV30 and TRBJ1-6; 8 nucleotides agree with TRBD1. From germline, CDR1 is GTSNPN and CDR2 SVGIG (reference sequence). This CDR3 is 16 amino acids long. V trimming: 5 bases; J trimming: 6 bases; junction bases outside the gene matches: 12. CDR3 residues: CAWAKSRTGRNSPLHF. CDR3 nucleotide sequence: TGTGCCTGGGCGAAAAGTCGGACAGGGCGTAATTCACCCCTCCACTTT.

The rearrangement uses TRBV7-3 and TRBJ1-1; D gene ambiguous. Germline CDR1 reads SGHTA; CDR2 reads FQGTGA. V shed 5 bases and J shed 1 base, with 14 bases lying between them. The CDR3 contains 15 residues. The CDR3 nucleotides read TGTGCCAGCAGCCTCACCCACGGAGGGAACACTGAAGCTTTCTTT. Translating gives CASSLTHGGNTEAFF.

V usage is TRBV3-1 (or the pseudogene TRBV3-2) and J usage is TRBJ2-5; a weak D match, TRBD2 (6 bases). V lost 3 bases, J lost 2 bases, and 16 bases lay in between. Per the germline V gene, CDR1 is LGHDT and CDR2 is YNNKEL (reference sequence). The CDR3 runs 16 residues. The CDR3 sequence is CASSHLAGLFQETQYF. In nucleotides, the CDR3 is TGTGCCAGCAGCCACCTCGCGGGGCTGTTTCAAGAGACCCAGTACTTC.

CDR3: CSASSGRAPYEQYF. The CDR3 nucleotides read TGCAGTGCTAGTTCGGGCAGGGCGCCCTACGAGCAGTACTTC. The chain carries TRBV20-1 and TRBJ2-7; D is perhaps TRBD1 (5 bases). The V gene's germline CDR1 is DFQATT and CDR2 SNEGSKA (reference sequence). CDR3 length: 14 amino acids. V dropped 3 bases and J dropped 2 bases, with 14 bases sitting between them.

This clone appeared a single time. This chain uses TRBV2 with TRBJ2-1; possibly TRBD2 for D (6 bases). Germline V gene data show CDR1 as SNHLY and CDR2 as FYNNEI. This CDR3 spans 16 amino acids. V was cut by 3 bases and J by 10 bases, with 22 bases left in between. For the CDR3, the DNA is TGTGCCAGCAGTGAGGGGCGGGGAATAAGGGTCCGCGAGCAGTTCTTC. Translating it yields CASSEGRGIRVREQFF.

CDR3 sequence (DNA): TGCGCCAGCAGCGCGGGACAGGGAGGGTACAATGAGCAGTTCTTC. This sequence encodes CASSAGQGGYNEQFF. V is TRBV5-1 and J is TRBJ2-1; 9 bases are shared with TRBD1. The ends lost 4 bases at V and 4 bases at J; junction bases unmatched: 6. The germline V gene encodes CDR1 SGHRS and CDR2 YFSETQ. This CDR3 is built from 15 residues.

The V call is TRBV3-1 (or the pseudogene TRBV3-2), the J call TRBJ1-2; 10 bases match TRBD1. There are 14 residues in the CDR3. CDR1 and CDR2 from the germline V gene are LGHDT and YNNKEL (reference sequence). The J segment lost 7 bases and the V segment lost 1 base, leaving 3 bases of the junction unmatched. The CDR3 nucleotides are TGTGCCAGCAGCCAAGCCGGGACAGGGGTTGGCTACACCTTC. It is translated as CASSQAGTGVGYTF.

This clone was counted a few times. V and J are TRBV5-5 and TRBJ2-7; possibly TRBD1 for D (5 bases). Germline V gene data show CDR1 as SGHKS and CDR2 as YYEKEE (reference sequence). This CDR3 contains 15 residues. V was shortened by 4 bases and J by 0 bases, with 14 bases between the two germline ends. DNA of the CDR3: TGTGCCAGCAGCCAGTCCTCGACAGACTCCTACGAGCAGTACTTC. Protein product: CASSQSSTDSYEQYF.

The CDR3 nucleotides are TGCGCCAGCAGCCAAACCGGGACAGGGGAATTGCAGCAGTACTTC. Encoded protein: CASSQTGTGELQQYF. The V and J genes are TRBV4-1 and TRBJ2-7; TRBD1 matches 10 bases. Germline-derived CDR1 and CDR2 are MGHRA and YSYEKL. The CDR3 extends over 15 amino acids. V dropped 2 bases and J dropped 8; count of bases not matched to a gene: 9.

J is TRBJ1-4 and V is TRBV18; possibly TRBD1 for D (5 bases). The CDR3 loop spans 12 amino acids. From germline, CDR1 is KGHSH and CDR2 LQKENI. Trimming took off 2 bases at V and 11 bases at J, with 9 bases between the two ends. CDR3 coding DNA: TGTGCCAGCTCACCAGGGGCAGGGAAACTGTTTTTT. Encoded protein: CASSPGAGKLFF.

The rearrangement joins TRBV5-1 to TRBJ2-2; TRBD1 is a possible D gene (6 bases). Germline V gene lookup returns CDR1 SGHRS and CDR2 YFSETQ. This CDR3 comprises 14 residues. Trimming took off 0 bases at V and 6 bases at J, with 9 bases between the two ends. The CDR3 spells CASSLAAGAGELFF. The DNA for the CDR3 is TGCGCCAGCAGCTTGGCGGCAGGGGCCGGGGAGCTGTTTTTT.

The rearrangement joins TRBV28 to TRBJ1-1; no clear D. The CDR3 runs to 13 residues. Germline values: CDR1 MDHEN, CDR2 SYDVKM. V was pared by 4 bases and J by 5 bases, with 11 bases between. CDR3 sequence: CASSSTTETEAFF. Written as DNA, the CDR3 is TGTGCCAGCAGTTCCACCACGGAGACTGAAGCTTTCTTT.

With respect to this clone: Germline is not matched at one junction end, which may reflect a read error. The chain's CDR3 is CASSQEGLGRGTSGNTIYF. CDR3 nucleotide sequence: TGCGCCAGCAGTCAAGAGGGACTAGGCAGGGGTACGTCTGGAAACACCATATATTTT. The V gene is TRBV4-1, the J gene TRBJ1-3, with D possibly TRBD1 on 6 matching bases. The CDR3 has 19 amino acids. Germline V CDR1 and CDR2: MGHRA, YSYEKL.

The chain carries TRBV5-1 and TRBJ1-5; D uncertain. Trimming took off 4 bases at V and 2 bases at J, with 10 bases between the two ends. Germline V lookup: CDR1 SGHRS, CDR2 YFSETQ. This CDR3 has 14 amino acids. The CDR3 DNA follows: TGCGCCAGCAGCCCAGACATAGGCAATCAGCCCCAGCATTTT. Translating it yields CASSPDIGNQPQHF.

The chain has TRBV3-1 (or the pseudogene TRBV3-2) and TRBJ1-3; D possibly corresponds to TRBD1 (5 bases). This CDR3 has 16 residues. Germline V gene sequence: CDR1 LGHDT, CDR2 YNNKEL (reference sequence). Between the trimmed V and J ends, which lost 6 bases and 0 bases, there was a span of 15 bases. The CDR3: CASSTQQAYSGNTIYF. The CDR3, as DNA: TGTGCCAGCAGTACCCAACAGGCGTACTCTGGAAACACCATATATTTT.

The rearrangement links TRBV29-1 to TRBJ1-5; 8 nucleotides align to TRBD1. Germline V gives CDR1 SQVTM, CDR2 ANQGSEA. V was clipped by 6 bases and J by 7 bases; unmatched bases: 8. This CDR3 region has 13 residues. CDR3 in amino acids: CSVSGTGKQPQHF. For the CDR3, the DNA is TGCAGCGTCTCCGGGACAGGAAAACAGCCCCAGCATTTT. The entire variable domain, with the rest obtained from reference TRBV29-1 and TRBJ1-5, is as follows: SAVISQKPSRDICQRGTSLTIQCQVDSQVTMMFWYRQQPGQSLTLIATANQGSEATYESGFVIDKFPISRPNLTFSTLTVSNMSPEDSSIYLCSVSGTGKQPQHFGDGTRLSIL.

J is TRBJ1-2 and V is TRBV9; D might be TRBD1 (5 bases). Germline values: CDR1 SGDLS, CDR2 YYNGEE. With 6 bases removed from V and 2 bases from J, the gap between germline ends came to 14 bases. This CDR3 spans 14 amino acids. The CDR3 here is CASKGRGGNYGYTF. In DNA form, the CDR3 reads TGTGCCAGCAAAGGGAGGGGAGGAAACTATGGCTACACCTTC.

The CDR3: CASTKKGINSPLHF. In nucleotides, the CDR3 is TGTGCCAGCACCAAAAAGGGGATTAATTCACCCCTCCACTTT. J is TRBJ1-6 and V is TRBV7-9, with a weak D call TRBD1 (5 bases). CDR3 length: 14 residues. Germline loops: CDR1 SEHNR, CDR2 FQNEAQ (reference sequence). V was pared by 7 bases and J by 6 bases, with 13 bases between.

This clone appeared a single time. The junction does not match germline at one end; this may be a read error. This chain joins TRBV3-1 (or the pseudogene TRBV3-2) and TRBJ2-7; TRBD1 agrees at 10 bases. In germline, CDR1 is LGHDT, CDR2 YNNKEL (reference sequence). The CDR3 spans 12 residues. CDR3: CASSLRQGAWSF. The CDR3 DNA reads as TGTGCCAGCAGCCTCCGACAGGGGGCCTGGTCATTC.

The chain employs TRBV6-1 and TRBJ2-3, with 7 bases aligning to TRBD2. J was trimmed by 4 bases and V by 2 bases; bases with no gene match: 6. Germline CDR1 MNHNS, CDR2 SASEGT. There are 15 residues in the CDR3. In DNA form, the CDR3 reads TGTGCCAGCAGTGAACTCAAAGGGAGGGCAGATACGCAGTATTTT. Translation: CASSELKGRADTQYF.

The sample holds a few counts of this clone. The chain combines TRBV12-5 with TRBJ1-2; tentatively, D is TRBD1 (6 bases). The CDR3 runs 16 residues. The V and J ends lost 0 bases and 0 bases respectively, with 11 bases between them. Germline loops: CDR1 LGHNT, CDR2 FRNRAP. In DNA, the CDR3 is TGTGCTAGTGGTTTGGTCGTGGACAGAGCTAACTATGGCTACACCTTC. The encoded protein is CASGLVVDRANYGYTF.